In its sample, the clone carrying this T cell receptor (beta chain) was seen a few times. Its matching antigen is unknown. The sample originates from a study of regulatory T cells in long-lasting Graves disease. Whole-study findings and limits: Those with persistent disease had in common more public clonotypes (2,741) than new patients (approximately 1,000).

This sample's time point: persistent/refractory GD, antithyroid drugs over 5 years with positive TRAb. Isolated PBMC RNA provided the starting material for the TCR library. The V segment lost 6 bases and the J segment 8 bases; nucleotides outside the gene matches: 2. The CDR3 runs to 12 residues. Germline CDR1 reads SQVTM; CDR2 reads ANQGSEA. Through Arm-PCR of CDR3 regions and iRepertoire HTBI primers, TCR beta libraries were built. One entry per CDR3 protein, called by TCRdb with MiXCR from the multiplex PCR reads. This table holds approximately 470,000 distinct CDR3 sequences, about 20% found once.

The sequencing here drew on peripheral blood mononuclear cells (PBMCs), taken when the disease was refractory, from a patient treated with antithyroid drugs. This sequence was found in a female donor with Graves disease. The V gene is TRBV29-1, the J gene TRBJ2-1; TRBD1 aligns across 12 bases. In nucleotides, the CDR3 is TGCAGCGTCGGGACAGGGGGCTATGAGCAGTTCTTC. Protein sequence: CSVGTGGYEQFF.